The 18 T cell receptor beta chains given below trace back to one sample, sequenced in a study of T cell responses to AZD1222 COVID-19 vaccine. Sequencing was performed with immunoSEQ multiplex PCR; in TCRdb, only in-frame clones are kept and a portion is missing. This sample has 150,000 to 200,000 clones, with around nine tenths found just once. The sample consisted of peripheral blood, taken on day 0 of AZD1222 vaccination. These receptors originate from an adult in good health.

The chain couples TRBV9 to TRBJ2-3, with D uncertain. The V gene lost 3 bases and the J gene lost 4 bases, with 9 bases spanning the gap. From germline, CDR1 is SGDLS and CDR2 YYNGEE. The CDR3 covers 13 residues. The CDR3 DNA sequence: TGTGCCAGCAGCGCCTTTTTCGCAGATACGCAGTATTTT. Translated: CASSAFFADTQYF.

Here the CDR3 DNA reads TGTGCCAGTAGTTACGACAAAAACATTCAGTACTTC. As protein: CASSYDKNIQYF. This sequence joins TRBV19 and TRBJ2-4; D ambiguous. Trimming removed 5 bases at V and 3 bases at J, with 5 bases between. Germline V gives CDR1 LNHDA, CDR2 SQIVND (reference sequence). The CDR3 totals 12 residues.

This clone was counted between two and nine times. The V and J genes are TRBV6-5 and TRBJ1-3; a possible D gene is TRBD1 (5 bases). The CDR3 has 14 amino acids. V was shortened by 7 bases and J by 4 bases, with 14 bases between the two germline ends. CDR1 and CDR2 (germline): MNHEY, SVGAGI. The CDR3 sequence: CASTSAGSGNTIYF. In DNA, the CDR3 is TGTGCCAGCACTTCTGCAGGGAGCGGAAACACCATATATTTT.

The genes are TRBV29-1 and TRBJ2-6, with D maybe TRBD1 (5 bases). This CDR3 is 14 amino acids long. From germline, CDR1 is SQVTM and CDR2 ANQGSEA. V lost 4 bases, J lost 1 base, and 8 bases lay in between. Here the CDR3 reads CSVVGVSGANVLTF. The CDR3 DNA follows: TGCAGCGTTGTAGGGGTGTCTGGGGCCAACGTCCTGACTTTC.

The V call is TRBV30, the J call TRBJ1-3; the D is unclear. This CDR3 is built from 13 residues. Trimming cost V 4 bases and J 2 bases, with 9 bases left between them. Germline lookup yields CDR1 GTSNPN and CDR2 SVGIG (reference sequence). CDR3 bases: TGTGCCTGGACCGGGGATACTGGAAACACCATATATTTT. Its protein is CAWTGDTGNTIYF.

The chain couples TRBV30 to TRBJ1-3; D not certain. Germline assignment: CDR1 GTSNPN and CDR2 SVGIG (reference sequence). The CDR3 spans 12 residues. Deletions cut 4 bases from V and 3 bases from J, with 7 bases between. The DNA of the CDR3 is TGTGCCTGGAACTGGGATGGAAACACCATATATTTT. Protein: CAWNWDGNTIYF.

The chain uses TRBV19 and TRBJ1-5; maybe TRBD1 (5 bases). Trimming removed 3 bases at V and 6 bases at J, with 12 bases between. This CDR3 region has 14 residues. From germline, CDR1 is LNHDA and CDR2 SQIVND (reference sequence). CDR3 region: CASSIPARAQPQHF. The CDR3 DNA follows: TGTGCCAGTAGTATCCCGGCCAGGGCTCAGCCCCAGCATTTT.

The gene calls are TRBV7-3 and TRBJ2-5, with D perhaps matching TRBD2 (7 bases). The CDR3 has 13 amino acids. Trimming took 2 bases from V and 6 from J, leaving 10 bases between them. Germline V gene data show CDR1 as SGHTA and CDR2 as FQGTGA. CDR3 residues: CASSLGGDKTQYF. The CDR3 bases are TGTGCCAGCAGCTTAGGGGGGGACAAGACCCAGTACTTC.

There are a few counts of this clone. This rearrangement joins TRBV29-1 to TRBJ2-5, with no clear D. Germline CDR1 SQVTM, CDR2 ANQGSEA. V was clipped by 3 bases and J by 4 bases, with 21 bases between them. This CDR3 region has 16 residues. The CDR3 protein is CSVDLPGPSFRETQYF. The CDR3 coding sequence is TGCAGCGTTGATCTTCCGGGTCCTTCATTTCGAGAGACCCAGTACTTC.

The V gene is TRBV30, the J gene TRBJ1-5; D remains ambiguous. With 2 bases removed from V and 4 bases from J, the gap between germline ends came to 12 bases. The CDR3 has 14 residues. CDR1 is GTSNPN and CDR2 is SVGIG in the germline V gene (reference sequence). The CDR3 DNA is TGTGCCTGGAGTCCTGACGTGGTTAATCAGCCCCAGCATTTT. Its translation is CAWSPDVVNQPQHF. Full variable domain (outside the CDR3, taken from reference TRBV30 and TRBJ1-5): SQTIHQWPATLVQPVGSPLSLECTVEGTSNPNLYWYRQAAGRGLQLLFYSVGIGQISSEVPQNLSASRPQDRQFILSSKKLLLSDSGFYLCAWSPDVVNQPQHFGDGTRLSIL.

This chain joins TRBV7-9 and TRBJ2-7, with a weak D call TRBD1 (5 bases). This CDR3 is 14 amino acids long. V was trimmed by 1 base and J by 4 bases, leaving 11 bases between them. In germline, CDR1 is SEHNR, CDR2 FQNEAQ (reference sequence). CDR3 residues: CASSLGARQYEQYF. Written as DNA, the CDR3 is TGTGCCAGCAGCTTAGGCGCCCGACAGTACGAGCAGTACTTC.

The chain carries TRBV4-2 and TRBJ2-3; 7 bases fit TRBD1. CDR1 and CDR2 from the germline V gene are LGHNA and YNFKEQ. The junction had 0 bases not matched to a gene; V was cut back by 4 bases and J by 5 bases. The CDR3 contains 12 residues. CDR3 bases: TGTGCCAGCAGCCGACAGGGAGATACGCAGTATTTT. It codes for CASSRQGDTQYF.

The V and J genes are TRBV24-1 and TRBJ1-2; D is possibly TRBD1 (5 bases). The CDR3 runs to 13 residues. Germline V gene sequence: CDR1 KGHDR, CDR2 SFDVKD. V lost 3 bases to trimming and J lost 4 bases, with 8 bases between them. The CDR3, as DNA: TGTGCCACCAGTGATCGACAGAGCTATGGCTACACCTTC. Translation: CATSDRQSYGYTF.

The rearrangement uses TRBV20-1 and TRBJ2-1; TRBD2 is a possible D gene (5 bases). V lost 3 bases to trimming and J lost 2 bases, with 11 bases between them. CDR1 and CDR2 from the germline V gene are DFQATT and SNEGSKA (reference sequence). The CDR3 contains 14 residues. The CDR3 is CSASADSTYNEQFF. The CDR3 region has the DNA TGCAGTGCTAGTGCGGACTCCACCTACAATGAGCAGTTCTTC.

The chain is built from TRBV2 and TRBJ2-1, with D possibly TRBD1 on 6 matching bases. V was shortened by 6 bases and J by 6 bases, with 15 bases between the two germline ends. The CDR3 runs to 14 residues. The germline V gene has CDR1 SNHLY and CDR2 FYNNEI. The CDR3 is CASRLAPGVNEQFF. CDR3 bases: TGTGCCAGCAGATTGGCCCCAGGGGTCAATGAGCAGTTCTTC.

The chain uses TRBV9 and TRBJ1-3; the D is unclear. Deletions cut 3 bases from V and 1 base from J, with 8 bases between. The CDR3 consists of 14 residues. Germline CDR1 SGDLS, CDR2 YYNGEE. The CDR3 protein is CASSGGLSGNTIYF. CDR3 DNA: TGTGCCAGCAGCGGAGGGTTATCTGGAAACACCATATATTTT.

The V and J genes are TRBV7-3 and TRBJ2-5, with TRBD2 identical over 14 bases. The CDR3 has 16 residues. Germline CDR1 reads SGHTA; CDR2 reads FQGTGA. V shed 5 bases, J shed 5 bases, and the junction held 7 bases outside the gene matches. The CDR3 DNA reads TGTGCCAGCAGCCCTCGACTAGCGGGAGGGCCGGAGACCCAGTACTTC. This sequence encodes CASSPRLAGGPETQYF.

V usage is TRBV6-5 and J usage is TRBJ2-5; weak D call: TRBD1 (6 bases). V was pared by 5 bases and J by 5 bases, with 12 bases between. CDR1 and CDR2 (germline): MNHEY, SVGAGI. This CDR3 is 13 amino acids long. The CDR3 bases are TGTGCCAGCAGTACACAGGGTGGCGAGACCCAGTACTTC. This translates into CASSTQGGETQYF.